A single sample is the source of the 9 T cell receptor beta chains below, sequenced in a study of long-term antiretroviral therapy in people with HIV. Researchers report immunoSEQ v3.0 was run at survey level. The data were produced by immunoSEQ multiplex PCR, yet TCRdb's version contains in-frame clones alone and is incomplete. Here the sample spans 20,000 to 25,000 clones, 87% being singletons. The material was unsorted PBMCs, obtained just under 2.7 years after starting antiretroviral therapy. These receptors were taken from a woman in her 50s with HIV.

The chain recombines TRBV7-2 with TRBJ2-2; 12 positions match TRBD2. Looked up from germline, CDR1 is SGHTA and CDR2 is FQGNSA. Trimming cost V 1 base and J 6 bases; bases outside gene matches: 0. This CDR3 has 15 residues. The CDR3 sequence: CASSLGLAGAGELFF. The CDR3, as DNA: TGTGCCAGCAGCTTAGGACTAGCGGGAGCCGGGGAGCTGTTTTTT.

The chain links TRBV7-6 to TRBJ2-3; D is undetermined. The V end was cut by 2 bases, the J end by 2 bases, with 2 bases between. CDR1 is SGHVS and CDR2 is FNYEAQ in the germline V gene. The CDR3 is 12 amino acids. Here the CDR3 reads CASSLSTDTQYF. The CDR3, as DNA: TGTGCCAGCAGCTTATCCACAGATACGCAGTATTTT.

This chain links TRBV6-1 with TRBJ2-7; D perhaps matches TRBD2 (5 bases). Germline CDR1 reads MNHNS; CDR2 reads SASEGT. V dropped 0 bases and J dropped 4 bases, with 13 bases sitting between them. This CDR3 spans 15 amino acids. CDR3 sequence: CASSEAIGGFYEQYF. CDR3 nucleotide sequence: TGTGCCAGCAGTGAAGCGATCGGAGGATTTTACGAGCAGTACTTC.

In this sample, this clone turned up a few times. The chain links TRBV12-5 to TRBJ2-7, with D unclear. This CDR3 region has 11 residues. The germline V gene has CDR1 LGHNT and CDR2 FRNRAP. Trimming pared 3 bases from V and 5 bases from J, leaving 5 bases between. The CDR3 sequence: CASGLGNEQYF. In DNA, the CDR3 is TGTGCTAGTGGTTTAGGAAACGAGCAGTACTTC.

The V call is TRBV25-1, the J call TRBJ2-3, with D unresolved. The V gene lost 2 bases and the J gene lost 6 bases, with 9 bases spanning the gap. The CDR3 covers 13 residues. Germline V gives CDR1 MGHDK, CDR2 SYGVNS. The CDR3: CASSERAADTQYF. CDR3 bases: TGTGCCAGCAGTGAAAGGGCGGCCGATACGCAGTATTTT. Full variable domain (missing parts from reference TRBV25-1 and TRBJ2-3): EADIYQTPRYLVIGTGKKITLECSQTMGHDKMYWYQQDPGMELHLIHYSYGVNSTEKGDLSSESTVSRIRTEHFPLTLESARPSHTSQYLCASSERAADTQYFGPGTRLTVL.

The rearrangement uses TRBV7-9 and TRBJ2-1; D gene ambiguous. V was clipped by 10 bases and J by 4 bases, with 14 bases between them. This CDR3 has 13 amino acids. Per the germline V gene, CDR1 is SEHNR and CDR2 is FQNEAQ (reference sequence). The chain's CDR3 is CAIQNFEYNEQFF. CDR3 DNA: TGTGCCATCCAAAACTTTGAGTACAATGAGCAGTTCTTC. Full variable domain (outside the CDR3, taken from reference TRBV7-9 and TRBJ2-1): DTGVSQNPRHKITKRGQNVTFRCDPISEHNRLYWYRQTLGQGPEFLTYFQNEAQLEKSRLLSDRFSAERPKGSFSTLEIQRTEQGDSAMYLCAIQNFEYNEQFFGPGTRLTVL.

The V call is TRBV18, the J call TRBJ2-7; D not resolved. Trimming took off 3 bases at V and 4 bases at J, with 16 bases between the two ends. Germline assignment: CDR1 KGHSH and CDR2 LQKENI. The CDR3 runs to 15 residues. The CDR3 nucleotides are TGTGCCAGCTCACCCGGTGCAGGAGAGTCATACGAGCAGTACTTC. It encodes CASSPGAGESYEQYF.

The rearrangement joins TRBV5-1 to TRBJ2-7, with TRBD1 matching over 12 bases. With V trimmed by 6 bases and J by 6 bases, 10 bases remained unmatched. This CDR3 is 15 amino acids long. Germline-derived CDR1 and CDR2 are SGHRS and YFSETQ. This chain's CDR3 is CASNPTGTGGLEQYF. The CDR3 nucleotides are TGCGCCAGCAACCCCACGGGGACAGGGGGCCTCGAGCAGTACTTC.

The J gene is TRBJ2-7, the V gene TRBV11-1; either TRBD1 or TRBD2 may fit D (5 bases each). CDR1 and CDR2 (germline): SGHAT, FQDESV (reference sequence). This CDR3 contains 17 residues. Trimming took 2 bases from V and 2 from J, leaving 19 bases between them. CDR3 sequence reads: CASSLIPTGTQAYEQYF. In nucleotides, the CDR3 is TGTGCCAGCAGCTTAATCCCCACCGGGACCCAGGCCTACGAGCAGTACTTC.